This T cell receptor beta chain derives from a study of PD-L1 blockade in urothelial cancer. This sample's time point: pretreatment peripheral blood. Sample numbers ranged from 1 to 8 per patient, encompassing pretreatment and on-treatment collections. TCRdb's copy holds only in-frame clones and misses some; the assay was immunoSEQ multiplex PCR. The data contain about 63,000 clones, roughly 79% of them singletons. This sequence was found in a man in his sixties or seventies with urothelial cancer. The starting material was PBMCs, obtained around atezolizumab (anti-PD-L1) treatment.

The CDR3 region is CASSLSGDQPQHF. CDR3 sequence (DNA): TGTGCCAGCAGTTTATCGGGAGATCAGCCCCAGCATTTT. The gene calls are TRBV27 and TRBJ1-5; D not certain. Germline V CDR1 and CDR2: MNHEY, SMNVEV (reference sequence). This CDR3 comprises 13 residues. The V gene lost 0 bases and the J gene lost 5 bases, with 5 bases spanning the gap.